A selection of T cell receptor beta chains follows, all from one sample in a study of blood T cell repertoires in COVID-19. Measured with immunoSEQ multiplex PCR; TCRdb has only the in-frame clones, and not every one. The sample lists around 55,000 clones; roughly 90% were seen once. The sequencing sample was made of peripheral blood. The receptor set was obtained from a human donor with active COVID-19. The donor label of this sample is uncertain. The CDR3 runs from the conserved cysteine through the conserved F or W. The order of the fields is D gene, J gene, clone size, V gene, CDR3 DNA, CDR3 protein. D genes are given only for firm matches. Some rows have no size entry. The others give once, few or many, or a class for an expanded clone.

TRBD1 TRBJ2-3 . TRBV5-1 TGCGCCAGCAGCCCCGGGACAGGGGGACCGGATACGCAGTATTTT CASSPGTGGPDTQYF
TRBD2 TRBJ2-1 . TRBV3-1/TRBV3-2 TGTGCCAGCAGCCACTTCGGACTAGTCTTCTTC CASSHFGLVFF
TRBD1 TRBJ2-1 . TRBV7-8 TGTGCCAGCAGCCGACAGGGGTACAATGAGCAGTTCTTC CASSRQGYNEQFF
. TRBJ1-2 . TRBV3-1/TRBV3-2 TGTGCCAGCAGCCAAGATCCCAGGGATCATAAGTCCCGCTATGGCTACACCTTC CASSQDPRDHKSRYGYTF
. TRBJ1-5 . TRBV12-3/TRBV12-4 TGTGCCAGCAGTAATGGGGCGGGACAGCCCCAGCATTTT CASSNGAGQPQHF
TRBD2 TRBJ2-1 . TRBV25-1 TGTGCCAGCAGTGATTGGACTAGCTCTGAGCAGTTCTTC CASSDWTSSEQFF
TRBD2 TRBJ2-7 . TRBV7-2 TGTGCCAGCAGCCTATTGCTAGGGCTAGCGGGCCACTACGAGCAGTACTTC CASSLLLGLAGHYEQYF
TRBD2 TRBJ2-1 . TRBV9 TGTGCCAGCAGCCCCGGCGGGGGGTTGAATGAGCAGTTCTTC CASSPGGGLNEQFF
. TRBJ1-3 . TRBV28 TGTGCCAGCAGGCCCGGGACTGTTTTCGGAAACACCATATATTTT CASRPGTVFGNTIYF
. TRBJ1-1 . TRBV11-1 TGTGCCAGCAGCTCCGCCCGGAGCGCTGAAGCTTTCTTT CASSSARSAEAFF
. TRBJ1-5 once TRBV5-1 TGCGCCAGCAGCTTAACAGGTGGCAATCAGCCCCAGCATTTT CASSLTGGNQPQHF
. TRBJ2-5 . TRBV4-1 TGCGCCAGCAGCCAAGAAAATAGCCGGCAAGAGACCCAGTACTTC CASSQENSRQETQYF
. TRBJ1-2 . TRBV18 TGTGCCAGCTCACCATTTTTACCCACAGGGACCTATGGCTACACCTTC CASSPFLPTGTYGYTF
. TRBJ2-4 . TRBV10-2 TGCGCCAGCAGTGGGCAGGCGAGGGCAGAAAACATTCAGTACTTC CASSGQARAENIQYF
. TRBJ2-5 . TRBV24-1 TGTGCCACCAGTGATTTTAGTGGGCAGGGAAAAGAGACCCAGTACTTC CATSDFSGQGKETQYF
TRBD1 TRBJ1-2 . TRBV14 TGTGCCAGCAGCCTAACGACAGGGGGACATGGCTACACCTTC CASSLTTGGHGYTF
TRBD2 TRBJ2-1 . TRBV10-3 TGTGCCATCAGTGAGTCCCTCCTAGCGGGGGGATGGTACAATGAGCAGTTCTTC CAISESLLAGGWYNEQFF
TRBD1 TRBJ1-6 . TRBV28 TGTGCCAGCAAGAGGCAGGGGGCTTATAATTCACCCCTCCACTTT CASKRQGAYNSPLHF
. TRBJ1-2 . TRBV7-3 TGTGCCAGCAGCTTAGAGAGGGATAGAAGCTACACCTTC CASSLERDRSYTF
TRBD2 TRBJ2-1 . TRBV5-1 TGCGCCAGCAGTGTAGCGGGGGATACTTACAATGAGCAGTTCTTC CASSVAGDTYNEQFF
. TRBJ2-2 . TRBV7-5 TGTGCCAGAAGCTGGACCTCCCCTGACAGGGGGCAAACCGGGGAGCTGTTTTTT CARSWTSPDRGQTGELFF
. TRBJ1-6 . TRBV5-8 TGTGCCAGCTTGGAAAGGGGTTATAATTCACCCCTCCACTTT CASLERGYNSPLHF
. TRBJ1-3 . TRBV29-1 TGCAGCGTTGAACTAGGACTAGGATCTGGAAACACCATATATTTT CSVELGLGSGNTIYF
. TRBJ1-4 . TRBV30 TGTGCCTGGAGTGTACCGGGATTTAATGAAAAACTGTTTTTT CAWSVPGFNEKLFF
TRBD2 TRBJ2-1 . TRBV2 TGTGCCAGCAGTGAACAGCGGGGGGGAAATGAGCAGTTCTTC CASSEQRGGNEQFF
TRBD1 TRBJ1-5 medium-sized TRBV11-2 TGTGCCAGCAGCCTGACAGGGGAGGGCAATCAGCCCCAGCATTTT CASSLTGEGNQPQHF
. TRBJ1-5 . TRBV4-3 TGCGCCAGCAGCCAAGATTACGGGGAGTCCCAGCATTTT CASSQDYGESQHF
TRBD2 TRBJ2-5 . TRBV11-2 TGTGCCAGCAGCTCGAACTTAGGACTAGCGGGGAACCTTAGAGAGACCCAGTACTTC CASSSNLGLAGNLRETQYF
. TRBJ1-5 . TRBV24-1 TGTGCCAGCCCCAAATTCGGGACAAATCAGCCCCAGCATTTT CASPKFGTNQPQHF
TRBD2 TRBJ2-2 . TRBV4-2 TGTGCCAGCAGCCCCCTTGTTGGGGGGAGGGCGAACACCGGGGAGCTGTTTTTT CASSPLVGGRANTGELFF
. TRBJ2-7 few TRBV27 TGTGCCAGCGGCACGGGAGCAGGCTACGAGCAGTACTTC CASGTGAGYEQYF
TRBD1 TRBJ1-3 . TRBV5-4 TGTGCCAGCAGCTCGGGACAGAGGAACACCATATATTTT CASSSGQRNTIYF
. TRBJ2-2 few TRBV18 TGTGCCAGCTCACCCCGTGGACATACGAACACCGGGGAGCTGTTTTTT CASSPRGHTNTGELFF
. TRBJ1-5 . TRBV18 TGTGCCAGCTCACACGGGGGTTTGGAGCCCCAGCATTTT CASSHGGLEPQHF
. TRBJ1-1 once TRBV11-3 TGTGCCAGCAGCTTAAATGGCAGGGTGAACACTGAAGCTTTCTTT CASSLNGRVNTEAFF
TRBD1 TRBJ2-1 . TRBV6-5 TGTGCCAGCAGTTACTGGGACAGGGGCTACAATGAGCAGTTCTTC CASSYWDRGYNEQFF
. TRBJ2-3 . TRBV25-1 TGTGCCAGCAGTCTGCGGGCGGGAGATACGCAGTATTTT CASSLRAGDTQYF
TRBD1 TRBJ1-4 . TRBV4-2 TGTGCCAGCAGCCAAGATACCAGGGGGAATCTTAAGGGAAAACTGTTTTTT CASSQDTRGNLKGKLFF
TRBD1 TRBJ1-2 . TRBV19 TGTGCCAGTAGTCCCGGGACAGGGGATTCCTTGGGCTACACCTTC CASSPGTGDSLGYTF
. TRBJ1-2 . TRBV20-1 TGCAGTGGAGGGAACGGCTATGGCTACACCTTC CSGGNGYGYTF
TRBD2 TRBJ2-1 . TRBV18 TGTGCCAGCTCACCGAGCGGGGGGGCCTACAATGAGCAGTTCTTC CASSPSGGAYNEQFF
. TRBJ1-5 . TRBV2 TGTGCCAGCAGTCGGGAGGGGGATCAGCCCCAGCATTTT CASSREGDQPQHF
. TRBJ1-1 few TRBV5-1 TGCGCCAGCGGGTGGGGGCAGTTGAACACTGAAGCTTTCTTT CASGWGQLNTEAFF
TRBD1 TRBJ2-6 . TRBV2 TGTGCCAGCAGTGGAGTGACGTATGGGACAGCCAACTCTGGGGCCAACGTCCTGACTTTC CASSGVTYGTANSGANVLTF
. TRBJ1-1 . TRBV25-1 TGTGCCAGCAGTGGCCGGGGGGCTTCAATGGCTTTCTTT CASSGRGASMAFF